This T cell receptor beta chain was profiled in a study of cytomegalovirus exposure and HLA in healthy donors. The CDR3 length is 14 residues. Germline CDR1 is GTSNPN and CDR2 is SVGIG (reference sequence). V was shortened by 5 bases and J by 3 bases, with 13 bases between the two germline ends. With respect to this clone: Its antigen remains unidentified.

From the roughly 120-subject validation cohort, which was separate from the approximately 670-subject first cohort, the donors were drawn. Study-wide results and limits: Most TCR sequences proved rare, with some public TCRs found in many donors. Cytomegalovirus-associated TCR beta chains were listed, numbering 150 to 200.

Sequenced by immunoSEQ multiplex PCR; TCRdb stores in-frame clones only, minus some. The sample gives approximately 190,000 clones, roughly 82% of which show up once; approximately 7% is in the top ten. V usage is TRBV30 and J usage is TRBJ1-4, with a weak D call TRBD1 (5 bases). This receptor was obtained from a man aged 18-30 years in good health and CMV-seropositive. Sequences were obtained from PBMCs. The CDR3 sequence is CAWAPGGPNEKLFF. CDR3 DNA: TGTGCCTGGGCCCCCGGGGGACCTAATGAAAAACTGTTTTTT.